This TCR beta chain was obtained from a study of neurological immune-mediated disorders. Overall study context: The multiple sclerosis group of roughly 35 included 31 relapsing-remitting and 3 secondary progressive patients.

Every sequencing run produced over 180 million TCR-beta sequences, and the sequences from any one run covered 15-18 subjects. In TCRdb, the 5' RACE reads were re-called with MiXCR into one record per CDR3 protein. Counted here are under 25,000 distinct CDR3 sequences, 2.6% occurring once; the ten biggest clones make up 5.5%. This clonotype appeared many times. The germline gives CDR1 SGHVS, CDR2 FQNEAQ. The V segment lost 5 bases and the J segment 4 bases; nucleotides outside the gene matches: 12. The CDR3 is 16 residues long. Unsorted libraries were prepared from 2 million PBMCs that had been stored at -80 C.

Sequenced: PBMCs. This TCR derives from a woman under 30 with multiple sclerosis. The chain is built from TRBV7-8 and TRBJ2-3, with TRBD2 matching over 7 bases. CDR3 bases: TGTGCCAGCAGCCCATGGGCGGGAGAGACCCCAGATACGCAGTATTTT. Protein sequence: CASSPWAGETPDTQYF.